This TCR beta chain derives from a study of blood T cell repertoires in COVID-19. Looking at the study overall: The origin of the acute and convalescent COVID-19 samples was the United States, Italy and Spain. PBMCs, B-cell-depleted T cells, or T cells provided the cDNA or gDNA that made up the material.

In the original analysis: The authors estimated nucleated cell counts from reference gene primer amplification. Using immunoSEQ multiplex PCR, the repertoire was profiled, and TCRdb retains in-frame clones only, with some absent. D and trimming were read from the DNA, whereas the V and J calls and clone size are those reported in that table. The sample yields about 40,000 clones, roughly 90% seen once. This CDR3 is built from 13 residues. Germline CDR1 reads MGHDK; CDR2 reads SYGVNS. The V gene lost 5 bases and the J gene lost 7 bases, with 15 bases spanning the gap. This clone has a handful of counts.

Sequencing input: peripheral blood. This chain connects TRBV25-1 to TRBJ2-7; perhaps TRBD1 as D (6 bases). The sequence derives from a human donor in a cohort sampled during active COVID-19. DNA of the CDR3: TGTGCCAGCAGTCGACAGGAGTCTGGTGAGCAGTACTTC. Translated: CASSRQESGEQYF.